The sequence of this T cell receptor beta chain was determined in a study of T cells in Graves' hyperthyroidism and ophthalmopathy. Study-level information: Peripheral blood was taken when the disease was first diagnosed, before any treatment began. Overall study findings and caveats: Median prediction lead before ophthalmopathy onset was 5 to 7.5 months with the model. Most clonotypes expanded in the thyroid (above 0.001) were also present in blood.

This clonotype was detected many times. Its antigen remains unknown. The junction had 2 bases not matched to a gene; V was cut back by 3 bases and J by 3 bases. The CDR3 consists of 14 residues. Template material for amplifying TCR beta CDR3 regions consisted of RNA transcripts. Carried out on the TCR CDR3, a first-round RT-PCR used the HTBI primer set. TCRdb analysed the multiplex PCR reads with MiXCR anew, one entry per CDR3 protein. This table holds over 200,000 distinct CDR3 sequences, 17% found once. Each patient was aged 18 to 65 and had newly diagnosed hyperthyroidism of under 2 months' duration.

The TCR was taken from a man aged 50-59 years with Graves' hyperthyroidism. Sequencing was performed on blood. This chain links TRBV12-3 or TRBV12-4 with TRBJ2-5; 9 nucleotides match TRBD1. CDR3 bases: TGTGCCAGCAGTTTTACAGGGGGCGAAGAGACCCAGTACTTC. Translating it yields CASSFTGGEETQYF.